Below, 21 T cell receptor beta chains from the same sample are listed, as sequenced in a study of blood T cells in healthy people across ages. Using a J-beta primer mix together with a sample-barcoded 5' primer, a second PCR was run for roughly 6 to 11 cycles. MiXCR, run by TCRdb on the 5' RACE reads, gives a single entry per CDR3 protein. The repertoire has hundreds of thousands of distinct CDR3 sequences, about half of them found once; the top ten carry approximately 18%. Sequenced sample: blood. The receptors shown here come from an elderly man in good health.

The J gene is TRBJ2-7, the V gene TRBV20-1; no reliable D call. This CDR3 region has 14 residues. The V and J ends lost 3 bases and 0 bases respectively, with 12 bases between them. Germline values: CDR1 DFQATT, CDR2 SNEGSKA (reference sequence). The CDR3 coding sequence is TGCAGTGCTAGCCGACTGAGGAGCTCCTACGAGCAGTACTTC. Protein product: CSASRLRSSYEQYF.

The genes are TRBV27 and TRBJ2-1; a possible D gene is TRBD2 (6 bases). Looked up from germline, CDR1 is MNHEY and CDR2 is SMNVEV (reference sequence). The V end was cut by 3 bases, the J end by 2 bases, with 11 bases between. This CDR3 has 15 amino acids. CDR3 in amino acids: CASSLWDSTYNEQFF. CDR3 sequence (DNA): TGTGCCAGCAGTTTGTGGGACTCAACCTACAATGAGCAGTTCTTC.

The chain employs TRBV5-1 and TRBJ2-1; 11 bases are shared with TRBD2. There are 14 residues in the CDR3. In germline, CDR1 is SGHRS, CDR2 YFSETQ. V gave up 5 bases and J gave up 12 bases; unmatched junction bases: 10. CDR3 protein: CASRTSGEWDGQFF. The CDR3 DNA follows: TGCGCCAGCAGGACTAGCGGGGAGTGGGATGGGCAGTTCTTC.

J is TRBJ2-1 and V is TRBV20-1; TRBD1 aligns across 8 bases. Germline lookup yields CDR1 DFQATT and CDR2 SNEGSKA (reference sequence). V shed 3 bases and J 7 bases; nucleotides not matched to a gene: 8. The CDR3 is 14 amino acids. For the CDR3, the DNA is TGCAGTGCTAGGGCGGCAGGGGGCCGGAATGAGCAGTTCTTC. This sequence encodes CSARAAGGRNEQFF.

A word on this clonotype: This clone may be a read error of a much larger clone one base away. The J gene is TRBJ2-3, the V gene TRBV6-6; no clear D gene. From germline, CDR1 is MNHNY and CDR2 SVGAGI (reference sequence). The length of the CDR3 is 14 residues. CDR3 sequence reads: CASSYVRVSDTRYF. The CDR3 nucleotides read TGTGCCAGCAGTTACGTCCGGGTATCAGATACGCGGTATTTT.

The chain recombines TRBV6-6 with TRBJ1-4; D possibly corresponds to TRBD1 (5 bases). This CDR3 has 14 residues. Germline values: CDR1 MNHNY, CDR2 SVGAGI (reference sequence). Trimming left V 2 bases short and J 6 bases short, with 10 bases between. The CDR3 loop reads CASSYGQGDEKLFF. The CDR3 DNA follows: TGTGCCAGCAGTTACGGGCAGGGAGATGAAAAACTGTTTTTT.

V and J are TRBV5-1 and TRBJ2-5; D remains unclear. CDR1 and CDR2 (germline): SGHRS, YFSETQ. This CDR3 spans 14 amino acids. V was pared by 4 bases and J by 5 bases, with 15 bases between. In nucleotides, the CDR3 is TGCGCCAGCAGCCGCTATGATGCCGGGGAGACCCAGTACTTC. This translates into CASSRYDAGETQYF. The full variable domain, its missing parts supplied by reference TRBV5-1 and TRBJ2-5, is KAGVTQTPRYLIKTRGQQVTLSCSPISGHRSVSWYQQTPGQGLQFLFEYFSETQRNKGNFPGRFSGRQFSNSRSEMNVSTLELGDSALYLCASSRYDAGETQYFGPGTRLLVL.

This clonotype came up once. The chain employs TRBV12-3 or TRBV12-4 and TRBJ2-6; 8 bases match TRBD1. With V trimmed by 5 bases and J by 4 bases, 4 bases remained unmatched. The CDR3 is 15 amino acids. CDR3 sequence: CASSPGTGGANVLTF. The CDR3 DNA follows: TGTGCCAGCAGTCCGGGGACAGGCGGGGCCAACGTCCTGACTTTC.

V is TRBV6-5 and J is TRBJ1-6; tentative D call: TRBD1 (5 bases). This CDR3 contains 15 residues. Between the trimmed V and J ends, which lost 3 bases and 10 bases, there was a span of 16 bases. From germline, CDR1 is MNHEY and CDR2 SVGAGI. CDR3 DNA: TGTGCCAGCAGTTATCGGGGACCCCAAGGGTCACCCCTCCACTTT. This codes for CASSYRGPQGSPLHF.

The chain couples TRBV28 to TRBJ2-5; TRBD1 matches 7 bases. Germline V gene data show CDR1 as MDHEN and CDR2 as SYDVKM. Trimming cost V 6 bases and J 1 base; bases outside gene matches: 8. The length of the CDR3 is 15 residues. The DNA for the CDR3 is TGTGCCAGCAGCCACGACAGGGCCATCCAAGAGACCCAGTACTTC. Amino acid sequence: CASSHDRAIQETQYF.

Only a few counts were recorded for this clonotype. This may arise from a read error, as a much more abundant clone is one base away. The chain couples TRBV20-1 to TRBJ2-7, with 10 bases matching TRBD2. The CDR3 totals 15 residues. The germline CDR1 and CDR2 sequences are DFQATT and SNEGSKA (reference sequence). V was clipped by 6 bases and J by 7 bases; unmatched bases: 15. The DNA for the CDR3 is TGCAGTGCGACCCGGACTAGCGGAGACCACAATGAGCAGTACTTC. This encodes CSATRTSGDHNEQYF.

The CDR3 sequence: CSVSGAGGARMEQYF. The CDR3 DNA reads TGCAGCGTTAGTGGGGCGGGAGGTGCTAGAATGGAGCAGTACTTC. The chain recombines TRBV29-1 with TRBJ2-7; TRBD2 aligns across 8 bases. The CDR3 spans 15 residues. CDR1 is SQVTM, CDR2 ANQGSEA, per germline. J was trimmed by 7 bases and V by 5 bases; bases with no gene match: 16.

V is TRBV3-1 and J is TRBJ1-1; 7 bases match TRBD1. CDR3 length: 14 residues. Germline-derived CDR1 and CDR2 are LGHDT and YNNKEL (reference sequence). The V segment lost 0 bases and the J segment 4 bases; nucleotides outside the gene matches: 2. The CDR3 loop is CASSQEQGTTEAFF. For the CDR3, the DNA is TGTGCCAGCAGCCAAGAACAGGGGACCACTGAAGCTTTCTTT. The whole variable domain, remainder taken from reference TRBV3-1 and TRBJ1-1, is DTAVSQTPKYLVTQMGNDKSIKCEQNLGHDTMYWYKQDSKKFLKIMFSYNNKELIINETVPNRFSPKSPDKAHLNLHINSLELGDSAVYFCASSQEQGTTEAFFGQGTRLTVV.

This clonotype was observed once. J is TRBJ1-2 and V is TRBV20-1, with TRBD1 as a possible D gene (6 bases). This CDR3 has 12 amino acids. The V end lost 8 bases, the J end lost 4 bases, and 14 bases lay between the germline ends. CDR1 is DFQATT, CDR2 SNEGSKA, per germline (reference sequence). The CDR3 is CSPPGQLYGYTF. The CDR3 DNA reads as TGCAGTCCTCCCGGACAGCTCTATGGCTACACCTTC.

The genes are TRBV2 and TRBJ2-1; maybe TRBD2 (6 bases). From germline, CDR1 is SNHLY and CDR2 FYNNEI. V lost 3 bases, J lost 0 bases, and 9 bases lay in between. This CDR3 has 15 residues. The DNA for the CDR3 is TGTGCCAGCAGTGATCACGGGAGCTCCTACAATGAGCAGTTCTTC. It translates to CASSDHGSSYNEQFF.

The rearrangement links TRBV9 to TRBJ2-2; tentative D call: TRBD1 (5 bases). CDR3 length equals 16 residues. Germline-derived CDR1 and CDR2 are SGDLS and YYNGEE. The V gene lost 3 bases and the J gene lost 5 bases, with 17 bases spanning the gap. The CDR3 sequence is CASSGLRVVGTGELFF. The CDR3 DNA reads as TGTGCCAGCAGCGGCCTCAGGGTGGTTGGTACCGGGGAGCTGTTTTTT.

This chain connects TRBV6-2 or TRBV6-3 to TRBJ2-7; a weak D match, TRBD1 (5 bases). CDR1 MNHEY and CDR2 SVGEGT come from the germline V gene. The V end lost 10 bases, the J end lost 2 bases, and 9 bases lay between the germline ends. The CDR3 has 11 amino acids. CDR3 loop: CATDSTYEQYF. Written as DNA, the CDR3 is TGTGCCACTGACAGTACCTACGAGCAGTACTTC.

There are a few counts of this clonotype. The genes are TRBV7-2 and TRBJ2-7; possibly TRBD1 for D (6 bases). Germline V CDR1 and CDR2: SGHTA, FQGNSA. The ends were cut back, 5 bases at V and 7 bases at J, with 21 bases in the middle. The CDR3 is made up of 15 amino acids. The CDR3 reads CASSPQGLPSWEQYF. CDR3 nucleotide sequence: TGTGCCAGCAGCCCTCAGGGGCTCCCCTCCTGGGAGCAGTACTTC.

This clonotype was counted only a few times. The rearrangement joins TRBV20-1 to TRBJ2-4, with 8 bases identical to TRBD1. The J call is doubtful: the DNA matches TRBJ2-7 better. This CDR3 region has 14 residues. Germline CDR1 DFQATT, CDR2 SNEGSKA (reference sequence). This CDR3 reads CSARLRQGTYEQYF. The CDR3 DNA reads TGCAGTGCTAGACTCCGACAGGGGACCTACGAGCAGTACTTC.

The rearrangement links TRBV20-1 to TRBJ2-5; a weak D match, TRBD2 (5 bases). V was trimmed by 6 bases and J by 1 base, leaving 15 bases between them. The CDR3 has 14 residues. Germline V CDR1 and CDR2: DFQATT, SNEGSKA (reference sequence). CDR3 DNA: TGCAGTGCCCAAGATGCGGGTTTCCAAGAGACCCAGTACTTC. This sequence encodes CSAQDAGFQETQYF.

This chain connects TRBV25-1 to TRBJ1-2; D gene ambiguous. The CDR3 extends over 14 amino acids. The V gene's germline CDR1 is MGHDK and CDR2 SYGVNS. Trimming stripped 1 base from V and 6 bases from J, with 12 bases between. DNA for the CDR3: TGTGCCAGCAGTGAATCTAGGGTGTCGGATGGCTACACCTTC. Amino acid sequence: CASSESRVSDGYTF.